This T cell receptor beta chain was retrieved from a study of blood T cell repertoires in COVID-19. Study details: Nucleic acid was either cDNA or gDNA, and it came from T cells, B-cell-depleted T cells, or PBMCs.

Between the trimmed V and J ends, which lost 3 bases and 4 bases, there was a span of 15 bases. The CDR3 is made up of 15 amino acids. CDR1 is MNHEY, CDR2 SMNVEV, per germline (reference sequence). Per the study methods: Reference gene primer amplification gave nucleated cell count estimates. Clones were sequenced by immunoSEQ multiplex PCR, and TCRdb holds only the in-frame ones, with some missing. Clonal size and the V and J genes are those of that table, whereas D and trimming came from the DNA. The sample shows over 150,000 clones, over 70% of them seen only once. The clonotype was recovered from a man in his 70s with acute or convalescent COVID-19. The chain combines TRBV27 with TRBJ1-1; D remains ambiguous. The sequenced sample consisted of peripheral blood. The CDR3 DNA sequence: TGTGCCAGCAGTTTTGTCGGGTCGGGGATCACTGAAGCTTTCTTT. It encodes CASSFVGSGITEAFF.